This T cell receptor beta chain was retrieved from a study of blood T cells in healthy people across ages. Together with a sample-barcoded 5' primer, a J-beta primer mix was included in a second PCR lasting 7 to 11 cycles. TCRdb analysed the 5' RACE reads with MiXCR anew, one entry per CDR3 protein. The table records roughly 1.5 million distinct CDR3 sequences, 40% to 45% of them present only once. This clonotype has just a few counts. CDR1 DFQATT and CDR2 SNEGSKA come from the germline V gene (reference sequence). V lost 3 bases and J 7 bases, leaving 10 bases between the germline ends. CDR3 length: 11 residues.

Sequencing was carried out using blood. This receptor was identified in a woman under 30 in good health. The chain employs TRBV20-1 and TRBJ2-7, with a tentative D call TRBD2 (5 bases). The CDR3 here is CSASPSHEQYF. The CDR3 nucleotides read TGCAGTGCTAGCCCTAGCCATGAGCAGTACTTC.